These 30 T cell receptor beta chains came from one sample sequenced in a study of T cells in Graves' hyperthyroidism and ophthalmopathy. RNA transcripts served as the template for amplifying TCR beta CDR3 regions. First-round RT-PCR targeting the TCR CDR3 was performed with the HTBI primer set. From the multiplex PCR reads, TCRdb called clonotypes with MiXCR, one entry per CDR3 protein. The data contain about 640,000 distinct CDR3 sequences, 20% to 25% of them singletons. The sample consisted of blood. These receptors originate from a man aged 30-40 years with Graves' ophthalmopathy.

The chain combines TRBV20-1 with TRBJ2-7; D call uncertain. The CDR3 loop spans 14 amino acids. Germline values: CDR1 DFQATT, CDR2 SNEGSKA (reference sequence). V was pared by 2 bases and J by 2 bases, with 13 bases between. CDR3 in DNA: TGCAGTGCTAGAACGGGTGGGCCCGCCTACGAGCAGTACTTC. The encoded protein is CSARTGGPAYEQYF.

This clonotype was recorded many times. The chain employs TRBV7-9 and TRBJ1-1; the D is unclear. Germline-derived CDR1 and CDR2 are SEHNR and FQNEAQ (reference sequence). The CDR3 spans 14 residues. V dropped 8 bases and J dropped 1 base, with 14 bases sitting between them. The CDR3 reads CASSPGPENTEAFF. The CDR3 DNA is TGTGCCAGCTCGCCCGGGCCAGAGAACACTGAAGCTTTCTTT.

This clonotype came up a few times. The chain is built from TRBV3-1 and TRBJ2-7; the match to TRBD1 covers 7 bases. V lost 6 bases and J lost 6; bases outside the gene matches: 8. Germline-derived CDR1 and CDR2 are LGHDT and YNNKEL (reference sequence). The CDR3 runs to 13 residues. The chain's CDR3 is CASSPNRGSEQYF. The CDR3 DNA follows: TGTGCCAGCAGTCCAAACAGGGGCAGCGAGCAGTACTTC.

V is TRBV6-2 or TRBV6-3 and J is TRBJ2-3; D tentatively reads TRBD1 or TRBD2 (5 bases each). V was cut by 6 bases and J by 6 bases, with 13 bases left in between. There are 13 residues in the CDR3. Germline V gene sequence: CDR1 MNHEY, CDR2 SVGEGT. The CDR3 bases are TGTGCCAGCAGGCTCCGGGGCCCGGATACGCAGTATTTT. It is translated as CASRLRGPDTQYF.

V gene TRBV7-2 combines with J gene TRBJ1-5, with D possibly TRBD1 on 5 matching bases. The CDR3 is 15 residues long. The V gene's germline CDR1 is SGHTA and CDR2 FQGNSA. V gave up 3 bases and J gave up 5 bases, with 14 bases separating them. CDR3 in amino acids: CASSLGPGGYQPQHF. For the CDR3, the DNA is TGTGCCAGCAGCTTGGGGCCCGGAGGGTATCAGCCCCAGCATTTT. Supplemented by reference TRBV7-2 and TRBJ1-5, the full variable domain reads GAGVSQSPSNKVTEKGKDVELRCDPISGHTALYWYRQSLGQGLEFLIYFQGNSAPDKSGLPSDRFSAERTGGSVSTLTIQRTQQEDSAVYLCASSLGPGGYQPQHFGDGTRLSIL.

This clonotype was found a few times. The V gene is TRBV27, the J gene TRBJ1-1; possibly TRBD1 for D (6 bases). CDR3 length: 13 residues. The V end lost 3 bases, the J end lost 6 bases, and 11 bases lay between the germline ends. Germline CDR1 MNHEY, CDR2 SMNVEV (reference sequence). The CDR3 coding sequence is TGTGCCAGCAGTTTCAGGGGCACCGCTGAAGCTTTCTTT. It is translated as CASSFRGTAEAFF.

The V call is TRBV4-3, the J call TRBJ2-1; perhaps TRBD2 as D (5 bases). The CDR3 length is 15 residues. Germline CDR1 is LGHNA and CDR2 is YSLEER. V was trimmed by 3 bases and J by 0 bases, leaving 9 bases between them. Here the CDR3 DNA reads TGCGCCAGCAGCCATGTAGGGAGCTCCTACAATGAGCAGTTCTTC. This translates into CASSHVGSSYNEQFF.

This chain links TRBV7-8 with TRBJ2-7; 8 nucleotides agree with TRBD2. With V trimmed by 4 bases and J by 6 bases, 2 bases remained unmatched. CDR3 length: 12 amino acids. The germline V gene has CDR1 SGHVS and CDR2 FQNEAQ. The CDR3 nucleotides are TGTGCCAGCAGCTCGCGGGGGGTCGAGCAGTACTTC. Protein sequence: CASSSRGVEQYF.

Worth noting for this clonotype: This may be a read error: a much more frequent sequence differs by one nucleotide. A read error is likely, as this CDR3 ends without the conserved phenylalanine or tryptophan. The chain has TRBV6-1 and TRBJ1-5, with 8 positions matching TRBD1. V lost 7 bases to trimming and J lost 0 bases; unmatched junction nucleotides: 2. The CDR3 consists of 14 residues. Germline V gene data show CDR1 as MNHNS and CDR2 as SASEGT. CDR3 coding DNA: TGTGCCAGCACGGACAGGGTTAGCAATCAGCCCCAGCATTCT. As protein: CASTDRVSNQPQHS.

The chain combines TRBV4-2 with TRBJ2-1; the D is unclear. Germline V gene data show CDR1 as LGHNA and CDR2 as YNFKEQ. The CDR3 is 12 amino acids. V was shortened by 4 bases and J by 8 bases, with 9 bases between the two germline ends. CDR3 residues: CASSRDWDEQFF. The CDR3 DNA follows: TGTGCCAGCAGCCGAGATTGGGATGAGCAGTTCTTC.

The chain has TRBV5-1 and TRBJ1-4; no firm D call. V was clipped by 3 bases and J by 5 bases, with 26 bases between them. Germline V gene lookup returns CDR1 SGHRS and CDR2 YFSETQ. The CDR3 has 19 residues. The CDR3 reads CASSWAWPRGLGGNEKLFF. For the CDR3, the DNA is TGCGCCAGCAGCTGGGCTTGGCCCCGGGGTTTAGGCGGAAATGAAAAACTGTTTTTT.

This chain connects TRBV9 to TRBJ2-7, with D maybe TRBD2 (7 bases). Germline V gene data show CDR1 as SGDLS and CDR2 as YYNGEE. Trimming removed 0 bases at V and 6 bases at J, with 19 bases between. The CDR3 length is 16 residues. The CDR3 nucleotides read TGTGCCAGCAGCGTAGATTTCCGGGGGGCGCTTTCCGAGCAGTACTTC. It is translated as CASSVDFRGALSEQYF. The full variable domain, its missing parts supplied by reference TRBV9 and TRBJ2-7, is DSGVTQTPKHLITATGQRVTLRCSPRSGDLSVYWYQQSLDQGLQFLIQYYNGEERAKGNILERFSAQQFPDLHSELNLSSLELGDSALYFCASSVDFRGALSEQYFGPGTRLTVT.

This clonotype appeared a few times. This chain links TRBV30 with TRBJ2-5, with D perhaps TRBD2 (5 bases). Germline V gene sequence: CDR1 GTSNPN, CDR2 SVGIG (reference sequence). This CDR3 contains 13 residues. V gave up 2 bases and J gave up 5 bases, with 12 bases separating them. The CDR3 is CAWSSEGWETQYF. In DNA form, the CDR3 reads TGTGCCTGGAGTAGCGAGGGATGGGAGACCCAGTACTTC.

This clonotype appeared many times. The chain couples TRBV5-1 to TRBJ2-1, with D perhaps matching TRBD1 or TRBD2 (5 bases each). The CDR3 spans 11 residues. The germline V gene has CDR1 SGHRS and CDR2 YFSETQ. The V and J ends lost 2 bases and 14 bases respectively, with 11 bases between them. CDR3: CASSFGAGKFF. The CDR3 DNA reads TGCGCCAGCAGCTTCGGGGCCGGGAAGTTCTTC.

At least ten counts were recorded for this clonotype. The chain has TRBV6-2 or TRBV6-3 and TRBJ2-7; D might be TRBD2 (6 bases). The CDR3 is 13 amino acids. Germline V gene sequence: CDR1 MNHEY, CDR2 SVGEGT. The V end lost 4 bases, the J end lost 0 bases, and 7 bases lay between the germline ends. CDR3 protein: CASSWGLSYEQYF. In DNA form, the CDR3 reads TGTGCCAGCAGTTGGGGACTCTCCTACGAGCAGTACTTC.

The chain carries TRBV20-1 and TRBJ2-5, with no clear D. V dropped 2 bases and J dropped 1 base, with 8 bases sitting between them. CDR3 length: 13 residues. CDR1 DFQATT and CDR2 SNEGSKA come from the germline V gene (reference sequence). This CDR3 is CSARFSFQETQYF. The CDR3 region has the DNA TGCAGTGCTAGATTTAGCTTCCAAGAGACCCAGTACTTC.

In its sample, this clonotype was seen a few times. The chain links TRBV15 to TRBJ2-2; 9 positions agree with TRBD1. The CDR3 sequence is 17 residues long. Germline lookup yields CDR1 LNHNV and CDR2 YYDKDF (reference sequence). V lost 0 bases and J lost 4; bases outside the gene matches: 6. CDR3 in DNA: TGTGCCACCAGCAGAGAAAAAGGGACAGGGCGCACCGGGGAGCTGTTTTTT. This encodes CATSREKGTGRTGELFF.

This clonotype has a handful of counts. The chain couples TRBV7-2 to TRBJ2-7, with D unclear. Trimming cost V 4 bases and J 3 bases, with 16 bases left between them. The CDR3 totals 15 residues. The germline V gene encodes CDR1 SGHTA and CDR2 FQGNSA. Here the CDR3 DNA reads TGTGCCAGCAGCTCTCACCCCGACCGTAGCTACGAGCAGTACTTC. This codes for CASSSHPDRSYEQYF.

This clonotype appeared many times. The rearrangement uses TRBV13 and TRBJ1-2, with a weak D call TRBD1 (5 bases). Germline assignment: CDR1 PRHDT and CDR2 FYEKMQ (reference sequence). The length of the CDR3 is 15 residues. The V and J ends lost 8 bases and 4 bases respectively, with 20 bases between them. CDR3 sequence: CASDFGTDPSYGYTF. The CDR3 coding sequence is TGTGCCAGCGACTTCGGGACGGACCCATCCTATGGCTACACCTTC.

This clonotype was detected a few times. The chain has TRBV27 and TRBJ2-7; 12 nucleotides agree with TRBD2. The CDR3 contains 15 residues. J was trimmed by 2 bases and V by 6 bases; bases with no gene match: 5. The V gene's germline CDR1 is MNHEY and CDR2 SMNVEV (reference sequence). This CDR3 reads CASSLTSGSPYEQYF. The CDR3 DNA follows: TGTGCCAGCAGCTTGACTAGCGGGAGCCCCTACGAGCAGTACTTC.

This clonotype was seen repeatedly, ten times or more. The rearrangement links TRBV28 to TRBJ2-7; 8 nucleotides match TRBD1. Trimming took 6 bases from V and 5 from J; bases not matched to a gene: 12. Germline V gene lookup returns CDR1 MDHEN and CDR2 SYDVKM. This CDR3 is built from 15 residues. The CDR3 loop is CASRTGTGGTHEQYF. The CDR3 DNA reads as TGTGCCAGCAGGACTGGGACAGGAGGAACCCACGAGCAGTACTTC.

The chain recombines TRBV13 with TRBJ2-1, with 12 nucleotides matching TRBD1. This CDR3 has 16 amino acids. V lost 5 bases, J lost 6 bases, and 8 bases stayed unmatched. CDR1 is PRHDT, CDR2 FYEKMQ, per germline (reference sequence). This chain's CDR3 is CASSPEGQGAPNEQFF. Written as DNA, the CDR3 is TGTGCCAGCAGCCCGGAGGGACAGGGGGCGCCCAATGAGCAGTTCTTC. Variable domain in full (rest from reference TRBV13 and TRBJ2-1): AAGVIQSPRHLIKEKRETATLKCYPIPRHDTVYWYQQGPGQDPQFLISFYEKMQSDKGSIPDRFSAQQFSDYHSELNMSSLELGDSALYFCASSPEGQGAPNEQFFGPGTRLTVL.

There are a few counts of this clonotype. J is TRBJ2-1 and V is TRBV30, with 7 bases lining up with TRBD2. The CDR3 covers 13 residues. Germline V gives CDR1 GTSNPN, CDR2 SVGIG (reference sequence). V trimming: 3 bases; J trimming: 3 bases; junction bases outside the gene matches: 2. The chain's CDR3 is CAWRERGYNEQFF. The DNA of the CDR3 is TGTGCCTGGAGGGAGCGGGGCTACAATGAGCAGTTCTTC.

The chain links TRBV20-1 to TRBJ2-7; 9 nucleotides match TRBD2. V lost 1 base to trimming and J lost 6 bases; unmatched junction nucleotides: 4. Germline CDR1 and CDR2: DFQATT and SNEGSKA (reference sequence). The CDR3 length is 13 residues. Written as DNA, the CDR3 is TGCAGTGCTAGAGTTGGAGCGGGAGGCGAGCAGTACTTC. Amino acid sequence: CSARVGAGGEQYF.

Of note for this clonotype: A clone one base away is much larger, so this may be a read error. The genes are TRBV11-2 and TRBJ2-2; a possible D gene is TRBD2 (6 bases). Trimming took off 4 bases at V and 3 bases at J, with 15 bases between the two ends. The CDR3 extends over 16 amino acids. Germline-derived CDR1 and CDR2 are SGHAT and FQNNGV. The DNA of the CDR3 is TGTGCCAGCAGCTCAGGAGGTAGCGGTTACACCGGGGAGCTGTTTTTT. Translating it yields CASSSGGSGYTGELFF. The full variable domain, with the rest looked up from reference TRBV11-2 and TRBJ2-2, is EAGVAQSPRYKIIEKRQSVAFWCNPISGHATLYWYQQILGQGPKLLIQFQNNGVVDDSQLPKDRFSAERLKGVDSTLKIQPAKLEDSAVYLCASSSGGSGYTGELFFGEGSRLTVL.

Worth noting for this clonotype: A much larger clone lies a single base off, so this may be a read error. The chain joins TRBV9 to TRBJ2-3, with TRBD1 matching over 8 bases. CDR1 and CDR2 from the germline V gene are SGDLS and YYNGEE. After removal of 3 bases from V and 0 bases from J, the junction contained 3 bases not matched to a gene. This CDR3 is 15 amino acids long. The CDR3 nucleotides are TGTGCCAGCAGCGGGACAGGGACTAGCACAGATACGCAGTATTTT. Translated: CASSGTGTSTDTQYF.

This clonotype showed up just a few times. The gene calls are TRBV28 and TRBJ1-3; maybe TRBD1 (6 bases). V was shortened by 7 bases and J by 2 bases, with 9 bases between the two germline ends. The CDR3 contains 13 residues. Germline V CDR1 and CDR2: MDHEN, SYDVKM. The CDR3: CASTRTAGNTIYF. The CDR3 DNA is TGTGCCAGCACTCGGACAGCTGGAAACACCATATATTTT.

The table lists this clonotype with a few counts. The V call is TRBV4-3, the J call TRBJ1-2; TRBD1 agrees at 7 bases. CDR3 length: 14 amino acids. From germline, CDR1 is LGHNA and CDR2 YSLEER. V shed 3 bases and J 2 bases; nucleotides not matched to a gene: 3. This chain's CDR3 is CASSHDRANYGYTF. The CDR3 nucleotides read TGCGCCAGCAGCCACGACAGGGCGAACTATGGCTACACCTTC.

This chain links TRBV6-1 with TRBJ2-2, with TRBD2 matching over 10 bases. CDR1 MNHNS and CDR2 SASEGT come from the germline V gene. V lost 7 bases and J lost 4; bases outside the gene matches: 6. This CDR3 has 15 amino acids. The CDR3 DNA reads TGTGCCAGCAAAATAACTAGCGGGGTCACCGGGGAGCTGTTTTTT. Its translation: CASKITSGVTGELFF.

The V call is TRBV28, the J call TRBJ2-5; 9 nucleotides align to TRBD1. V shed 7 bases, J shed 5 bases, and the junction held 8 bases outside the gene matches. Germline V gives CDR1 MDHEN, CDR2 SYDVKM. CDR3 length equals 14 residues. CDR3 nucleotide sequence: TGTGCCAGCAAGACAGGGGGAGATTCGGAGACCCAGTACTTC. This codes for CASKTGGDSETQYF.